This is a list of T cell receptor beta chains from one sample in a study of long-term antiretroviral therapy in people with HIV. The table came from immunoSEQ multiplex PCR; TCRdb's copy has only in-frame clones and leaves some out. This sample yields more than 15,000 clones, of which 60% to 80% are seen a single time; roughly 15% belongs to the top ten. This material consisted of unsorted PBMCs, taken 1.5 years before starting antiretroviral therapy. These receptors originate from a woman aged 45-65 years with HIV. Each CDR3 is given with its conserved first and last residue. D genes are given only for firm matches. The size field is filled for only some rows; it gives once, few, many or a size class.

j_call: TRBJ2-1; d_call: NA; v_call: TRBV5-6; clone_size: few; cdr3_nt: TGTGCCAGCAGCTCGCGGAGGGGTCATGGTTGGGGTGAGCAGTTCTTC; cdr3_aa: CASSSRRGHGWGEQFF
j_call: TRBJ2-6; d_call: TRBD1; v_call: TRBV10-3; clone_size: NA; cdr3_nt: TGTGCCATCAGCGACCGGGACAGGGGGCTTTCTTTTGGGGCCAACGTCCTGACTTTC; cdr3_aa: CAISDRDRGLSFGANVLTF
j_call: TRBJ1-4; d_call: TRBD1; v_call: TRBV29-1; clone_size: NA; cdr3_nt: TGCAGCGGGGGGACAGTAGGGACCAATGAAAAACTGTTTTTT; cdr3_aa: CSGGTVGTNEKLFF
j_call: TRBJ2-2; d_call: NA; v_call: TRBV7-3; clone_size: NA; cdr3_nt: TGTGCCAGCAGCTTAACGCGGGACCACACCGGGGAGCTGTTTTTT; cdr3_aa: CASSLTRDHTGELFF
j_call: TRBJ1-6; d_call: NA; v_call: TRBV10-1; clone_size: few; cdr3_nt: TGCGCCAGCAGTCCCACCGTTAATTCACCCCTCCACTTT; cdr3_aa: CASSPTVNSPLHF
j_call: TRBJ2-5; d_call: NA; v_call: TRBV27; clone_size: NA; cdr3_nt: TGTGCCAGCAGTCGGAACAGGGAGGGTACGAGAGAGACCCAGTACTTC; cdr3_aa: CASSRNREGTRETQYF
j_call: TRBJ1-5; d_call: NA; v_call: TRBV4-2; clone_size: NA; cdr3_nt: TGTGCCAGCAGCCTCTCGGCCGGAGGGGTCAATCAGCCCCAGCATTTT; cdr3_aa: CASSLSAGGVNQPQHF
j_call: TRBJ1-2; d_call: NA; v_call: TRBV4-2; clone_size: few; cdr3_nt: TGTGCCAGCAGCCAAGTTCTCGCTTACGGGGAACTCTTC; cdr3_aa: CASSQVLAYGELF
j_call: TRBJ2-7; d_call: NA; v_call: TRBV10-3; clone_size: few; cdr3_nt: TGTGCCATCAGTGAGTCGAGGCCAGGTGAGGAGCAGTACTTC; cdr3_aa: CAISESRPGEEQYF
j_call: TRBJ1-5; d_call: TRBD1; v_call: TRBV7-3; clone_size: NA; cdr3_nt: TGTGCCAGCAGCCCCCGGGACAGCTCCGTTTATAGCAATCAGCCCCAGCATTTT; cdr3_aa: CASSPRDSSVYSNQPQHF
j_call: TRBJ1-2; d_call: NA; v_call: TRBV29-1; clone_size: few; cdr3_nt: TGCAGCGTTGTATCGGTATATGGCTATGGCTACACCTTC; cdr3_aa: CSVVSVYGYGYTF
j_call: TRBJ1-2; d_call: TRBD1; v_call: TRBV6-6; clone_size: NA; cdr3_nt: TGCGCCAGCAGCGACAGGGGAGGAGGCGACTACACCTTC; cdr3_aa: CASSDRGGGDYTF
j_call: TRBJ1-5; d_call: TRBD1; v_call: TRBV5-6; clone_size: NA; cdr3_nt: TGTGCCAGCAGCCCGGGACAGCGGCCGGATCAGCCCCAGCATTTT; cdr3_aa: CASSPGQRPDQPQHF
j_call: TRBJ1-1; d_call: NA; v_call: TRBV25-1; clone_size: NA; cdr3_nt: TGTGCCAGCAGTGAATATAGCGGTTTTCCCACTGAAGCTTTCTTT; cdr3_aa: CASSEYSGFPTEAFF
j_call: TRBJ2-7; d_call: NA; v_call: TRBV19; clone_size: NA; cdr3_nt: TGTGCCAGTAAGAGGCAGGAGGTGATGGGCGAGCAGTACTTC; cdr3_aa: CASKRQEVMGEQYF
j_call: TRBJ2-2; d_call: NA; v_call: TRBV18; clone_size: NA; cdr3_nt: TGTGCCAGCTCACCGGGGCCCGGGGAGCTGTTTTTT; cdr3_aa: CASSPGPGELFF
j_call: TRBJ2-2; d_call: NA; v_call: TRBV2; clone_size: NA; cdr3_nt: TGTGCCAGCAGTGAAACCGGAACGACCGGGGAGCTGTTTTTT; cdr3_aa: CASSETGTTGELFF
j_call: TRBJ1-2; d_call: NA; v_call: TRBV5-1; clone_size: few; cdr3_nt: TGCGCCAGCAGCACCCGGAGCGTGGGGCTCACCTTC; cdr3_aa: CASSTRSVGLTF
j_call: TRBJ2-5; d_call: NA; v_call: TRBV30; clone_size: few; cdr3_nt: TGTGCCTGGAGTGTACGTGAGACCCAGTACTTC; cdr3_aa: CAWSVRETQYF
j_call: TRBJ1-6; d_call: NA; v_call: TRBV18; clone_size: once; cdr3_nt: TGTGCCAGCTCACCACAGGGGCGGATTCTTTCACCCCTCCACTTT; cdr3_aa: CASSPQGRILSPLHF
j_call: TRBJ1-1; d_call: NA; v_call: TRBV5-1; clone_size: large; cdr3_nt: TGCGCCAGCCGGCGAATGAACACTGAAGCTTTCTTT; cdr3_aa: CASRRMNTEAFF
j_call: TRBJ1-1; d_call: NA; v_call: TRBV27; clone_size: NA; cdr3_nt: TGTGCCAGCTCCCTAGGGGTCGTTAATATGAACACTGAAGCTTTCTTT; cdr3_aa: CASSLGVVNMNTEAFF
j_call: TRBJ2-2; d_call: NA; v_call: TRBV5-4; clone_size: few; cdr3_nt: TGTGCCAGCAGCTTTGAGACCGGGGAGCTGTTTTTT; cdr3_aa: CASSFETGELFF
j_call: TRBJ2-2; d_call: TRBD1; v_call: TRBV5-4; clone_size: medium-sized; cdr3_nt: TGTGCCAGCAGCCCCGGGACAGGGGTCACCGGGGAGCTGTTTTTT; cdr3_aa: CASSPGTGVTGELFF
j_call: TRBJ2-2; d_call: NA; v_call: TRBV7-9; clone_size: few; cdr3_nt: TGTGCCAGCAGCGACAGACTTACCGGGGAGCTGTTTTTT; cdr3_aa: CASSDRLTGELFF
j_call: TRBJ1-6; d_call: TRBD1; v_call: TRBV2; clone_size: few; cdr3_nt: TGTGCCAGCAGTGAACAGGGGGCATATAATTCACCCCTCCACTTT; cdr3_aa: CASSEQGAYNSPLHF
j_call: TRBJ2-1; d_call: TRBD1; v_call: TRBV25-1; clone_size: NA; cdr3_nt: TGTGCCAGCAGGAAGGGGACAGGGGTGTACAATGAGCAGTTCTTC; cdr3_aa: CASRKGTGVYNEQFF
j_call: TRBJ2-1; d_call: NA; v_call: TRBV19; clone_size: NA; cdr3_nt: TGTGCCAGCAAGGAGGGGTTTTGGGATGAGCAGTTCTTC; cdr3_aa: CASKEGFWDEQFF
j_call: TRBJ2-6; d_call: NA; v_call: TRBV7-9; clone_size: NA; cdr3_nt: TGTGCCAGCAGCTCCACGTCCCTACGCTCTGGGGCCAACGTCCTGACTTTC; cdr3_aa: CASSSTSLRSGANVLTF
j_call: TRBJ2-3; d_call: NA; v_call: TRBV11-2; clone_size: NA; cdr3_nt: TGTGCCGGGGGGACATGGAGCACAGATACGCAGTATTTT; cdr3_aa: CAGGTWSTDTQYF
j_call: TRBJ2-3; d_call: TRBD2; v_call: TRBV18; clone_size: NA; cdr3_nt: TGTGCCAGCTCACCAATTAGCGGGAACACAGATACGCAGTATTTT; cdr3_aa: CASSPISGNTDTQYF
j_call: TRBJ2-7; d_call: TRBD2; v_call: TRBV29-1; clone_size: NA; cdr3_nt: TGCAGCGTGACTTCTCGGGGGGTTGGGGCCTACGAGCAGTACTTC; cdr3_aa: CSVTSRGVGAYEQYF
j_call: TRBJ1-1; d_call: NA; v_call: TRBV5-1; clone_size: NA; cdr3_nt: TGCGCCAGCAGCTTGTCGGGGGGCAACACTGAAGCTTTCTTT; cdr3_aa: CASSLSGGNTEAFF
j_call: TRBJ2-7; d_call: NA; v_call: TRBV30; clone_size: NA; cdr3_nt: TGTGCCTGGAGTGTAGGGCAGGGCACCTACGAGCAGTACTTC; cdr3_aa: CAWSVGQGTYEQYF
j_call: TRBJ2-1; d_call: NA; v_call: TRBV30; clone_size: NA; cdr3_nt: TGTGCCTGGAGTGGATACCTAGCGTTAGAGCAGTTCTTC; cdr3_aa: CAWSGYLALEQFF
j_call: TRBJ2-1; d_call: NA; v_call: TRBV5-8; clone_size: once; cdr3_nt: TGTGCCAGCAGTTTGACCGGCCGGGGGTCCTACAATGAGCAGTTCTTC; cdr3_aa: CASSLTGRGSYNEQFF
j_call: TRBJ1-2; d_call: NA; v_call: TRBV5-1; clone_size: NA; cdr3_nt: TGCGCCAGCAGCGTGGAAGCTAACTATGGCTACACCTTC; cdr3_aa: CASSVEANYGYTF
j_call: TRBJ1-5; d_call: NA; v_call: TRBV5-1; clone_size: once; cdr3_nt: TGCGCCAGCAGCTTGGGGGGGGCCAACAATCAGCCCCAGCATTTT; cdr3_aa: CASSLGGANNQPQHF
j_call: TRBJ1-2; d_call: NA; v_call: TRBV5-6; clone_size: NA; cdr3_nt: TGTGCCAGCGCAGGTGGACCTGGGCGGGGCTACACCTTC; cdr3_aa: CASAGGPGRGYTF
j_call: TRBJ2-2; d_call: NA; v_call: TRBV9; clone_size: NA; cdr3_nt: TGTGCCAGCAGCGCCGGTCCCCGGTATGGGGAGCTGTTTTTT; cdr3_aa: CASSAGPRYGELFF